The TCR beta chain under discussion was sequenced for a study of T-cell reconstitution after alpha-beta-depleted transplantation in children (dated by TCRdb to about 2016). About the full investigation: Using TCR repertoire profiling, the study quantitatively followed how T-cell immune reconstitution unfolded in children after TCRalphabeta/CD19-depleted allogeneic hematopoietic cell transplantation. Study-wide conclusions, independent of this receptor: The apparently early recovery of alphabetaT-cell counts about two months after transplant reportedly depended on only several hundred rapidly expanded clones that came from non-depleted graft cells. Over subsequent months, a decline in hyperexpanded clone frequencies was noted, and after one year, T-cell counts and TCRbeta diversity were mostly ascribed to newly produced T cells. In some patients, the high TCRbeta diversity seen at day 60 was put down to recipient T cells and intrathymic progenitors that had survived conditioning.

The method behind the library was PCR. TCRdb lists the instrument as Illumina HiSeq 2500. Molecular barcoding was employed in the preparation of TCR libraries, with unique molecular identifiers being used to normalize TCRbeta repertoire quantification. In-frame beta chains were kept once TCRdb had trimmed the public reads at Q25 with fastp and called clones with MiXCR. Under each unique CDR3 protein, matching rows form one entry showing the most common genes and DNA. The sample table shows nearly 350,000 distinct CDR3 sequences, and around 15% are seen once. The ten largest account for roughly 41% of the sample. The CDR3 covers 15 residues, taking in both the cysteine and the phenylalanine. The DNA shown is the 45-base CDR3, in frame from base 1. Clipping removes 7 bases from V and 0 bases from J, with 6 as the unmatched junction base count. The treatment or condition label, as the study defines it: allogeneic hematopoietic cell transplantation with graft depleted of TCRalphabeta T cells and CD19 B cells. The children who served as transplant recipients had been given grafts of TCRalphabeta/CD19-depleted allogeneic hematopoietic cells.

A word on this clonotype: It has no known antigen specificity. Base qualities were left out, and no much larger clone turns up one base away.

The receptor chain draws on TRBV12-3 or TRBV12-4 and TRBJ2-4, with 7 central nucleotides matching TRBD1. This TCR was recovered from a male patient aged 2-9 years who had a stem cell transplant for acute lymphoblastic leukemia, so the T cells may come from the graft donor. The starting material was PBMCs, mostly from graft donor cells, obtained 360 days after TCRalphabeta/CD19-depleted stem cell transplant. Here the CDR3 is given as CASTTGQRAKNIQYF. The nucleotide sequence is TGTGCCAGCACCACGGGACAGCGAGCCAAAAACATTCAGTACTTC.